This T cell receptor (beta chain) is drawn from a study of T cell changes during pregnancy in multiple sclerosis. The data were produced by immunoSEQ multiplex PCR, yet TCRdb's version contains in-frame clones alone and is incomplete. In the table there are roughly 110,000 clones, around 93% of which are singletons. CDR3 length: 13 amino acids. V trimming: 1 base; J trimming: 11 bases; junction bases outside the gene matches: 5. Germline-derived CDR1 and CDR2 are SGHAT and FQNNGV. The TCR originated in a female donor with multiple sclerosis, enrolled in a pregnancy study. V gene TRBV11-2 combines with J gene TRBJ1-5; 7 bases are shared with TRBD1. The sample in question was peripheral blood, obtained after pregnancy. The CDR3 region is CASSLGNTGAQHF. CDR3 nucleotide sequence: TGTGCCAGCAGCTTAGGAAATACAGGGGCCCAGCATTTT.